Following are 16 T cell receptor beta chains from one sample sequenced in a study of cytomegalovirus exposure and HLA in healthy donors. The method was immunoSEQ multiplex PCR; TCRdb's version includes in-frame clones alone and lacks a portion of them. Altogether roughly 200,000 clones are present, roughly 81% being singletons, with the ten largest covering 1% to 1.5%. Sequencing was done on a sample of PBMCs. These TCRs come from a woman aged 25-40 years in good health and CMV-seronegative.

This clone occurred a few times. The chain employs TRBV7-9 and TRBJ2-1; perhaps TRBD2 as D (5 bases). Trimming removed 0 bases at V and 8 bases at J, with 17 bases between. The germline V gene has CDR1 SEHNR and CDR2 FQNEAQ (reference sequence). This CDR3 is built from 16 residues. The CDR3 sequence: CASSLARGILVDEQFF. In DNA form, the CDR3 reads TGTGCCAGCAGCTTAGCGCGAGGGATATTAGTAGATGAGCAGTTCTTC.

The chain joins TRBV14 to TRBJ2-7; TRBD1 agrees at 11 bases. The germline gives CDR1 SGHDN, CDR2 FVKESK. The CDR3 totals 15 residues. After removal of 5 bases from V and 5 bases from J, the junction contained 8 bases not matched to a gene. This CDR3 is CASSELPGQGDEQYF. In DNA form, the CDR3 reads TGTGCCAGCAGCGAGCTTCCGGGACAGGGGGACGAGCAGTACTTC.

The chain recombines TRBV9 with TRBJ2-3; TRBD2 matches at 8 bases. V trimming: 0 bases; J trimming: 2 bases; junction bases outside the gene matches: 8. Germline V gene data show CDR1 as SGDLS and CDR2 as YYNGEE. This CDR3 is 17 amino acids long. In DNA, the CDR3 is TGTGCCAGCAGCGTAGACCCCAGCGGGGGAGTCACAGATACGCAGTATTTT. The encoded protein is CASSVDPSGGVTDTQYF.

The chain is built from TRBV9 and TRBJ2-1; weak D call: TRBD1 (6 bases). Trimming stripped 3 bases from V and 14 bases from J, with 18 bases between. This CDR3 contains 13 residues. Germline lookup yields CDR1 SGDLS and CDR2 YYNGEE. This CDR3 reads CASSAGVEPMKFF. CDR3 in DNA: TGTGCCAGCAGCGCAGGGGTGGAACCGATGAAGTTCTTC.

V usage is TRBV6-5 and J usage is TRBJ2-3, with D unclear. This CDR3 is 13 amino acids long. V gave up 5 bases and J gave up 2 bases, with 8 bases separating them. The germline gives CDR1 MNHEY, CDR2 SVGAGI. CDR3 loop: CASSEYITDTQYF. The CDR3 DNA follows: TGTGCCAGCAGTGAATACATCACAGATACGCAGTATTTT.

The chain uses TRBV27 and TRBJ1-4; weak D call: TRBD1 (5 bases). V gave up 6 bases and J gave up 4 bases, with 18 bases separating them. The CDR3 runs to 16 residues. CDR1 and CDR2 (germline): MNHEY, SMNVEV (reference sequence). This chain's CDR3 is CASSNTRGGGNEKLFF. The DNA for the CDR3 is TGTGCCAGCAGCAATACGCGGGGGGGAGGTAATGAAAAACTGTTTTTT.

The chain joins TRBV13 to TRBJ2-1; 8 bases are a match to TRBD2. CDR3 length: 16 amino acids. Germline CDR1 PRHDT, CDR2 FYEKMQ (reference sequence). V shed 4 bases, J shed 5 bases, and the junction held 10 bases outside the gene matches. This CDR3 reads CASSSLPGGPNNEQFF. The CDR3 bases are TGTGCCAGCAGCTCCCTTCCGGGAGGGCCAAACAATGAGCAGTTCTTC.

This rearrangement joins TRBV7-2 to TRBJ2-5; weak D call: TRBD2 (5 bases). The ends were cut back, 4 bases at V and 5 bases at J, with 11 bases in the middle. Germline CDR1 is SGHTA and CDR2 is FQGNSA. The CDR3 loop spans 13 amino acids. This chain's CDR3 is CASSSDLGETQYF. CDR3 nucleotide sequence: TGTGCCAGCAGCTCGGACTTGGGGGAGACCCAGTACTTC.

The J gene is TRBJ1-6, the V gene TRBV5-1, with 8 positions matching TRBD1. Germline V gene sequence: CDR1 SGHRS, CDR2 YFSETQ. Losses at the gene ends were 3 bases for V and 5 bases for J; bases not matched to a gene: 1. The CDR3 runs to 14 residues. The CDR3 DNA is TGCGCCAGCAGCTGGGACAGGAATAATTCACCCCTCCACTTT. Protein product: CASSWDRNNSPLHF.

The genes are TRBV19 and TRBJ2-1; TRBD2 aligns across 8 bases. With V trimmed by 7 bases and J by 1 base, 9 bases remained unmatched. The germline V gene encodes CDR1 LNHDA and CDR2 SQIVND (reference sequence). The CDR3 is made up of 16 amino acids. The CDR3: CASNLAGRASYNEQFF. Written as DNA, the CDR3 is TGTGCCAGTAACTTAGCGGGAAGAGCGTCCTACAATGAGCAGTTCTTC.

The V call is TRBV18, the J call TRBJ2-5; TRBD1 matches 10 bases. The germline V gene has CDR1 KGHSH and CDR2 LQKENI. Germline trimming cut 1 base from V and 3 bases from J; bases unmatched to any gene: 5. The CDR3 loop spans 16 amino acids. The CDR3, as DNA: TGTGCCAGCTCACCACGGGAGGGGACAGGGGAAGAGACCCAGTACTTC. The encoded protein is CASSPREGTGEETQYF. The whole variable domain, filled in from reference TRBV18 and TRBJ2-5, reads NAGVMQNPRHLVRRRGQEARLRCSPMKGHSHVYWYRQLPEEGLKFMVYLQKENIIDESGMPKERFSAEFPKEGPSILRIQQVVRGDSAAYFCASSPREGTGEETQYFGPGTRLLVL.

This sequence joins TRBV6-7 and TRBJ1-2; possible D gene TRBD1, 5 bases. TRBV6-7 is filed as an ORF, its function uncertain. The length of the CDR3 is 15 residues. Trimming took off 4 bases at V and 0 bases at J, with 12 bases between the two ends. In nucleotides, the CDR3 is TGTGCCAGCAGTTCAGGGCCTCCCACTAACTATGGCTACACCTTC. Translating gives CASSSGPPTNYGYTF.

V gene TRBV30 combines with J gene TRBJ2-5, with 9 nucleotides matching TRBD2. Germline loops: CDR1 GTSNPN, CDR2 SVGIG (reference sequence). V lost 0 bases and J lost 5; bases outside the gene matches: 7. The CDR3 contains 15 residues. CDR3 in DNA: TGTGCCTGGAGTGTAGCGGGGGGACCTTGGGAGACCCAGTACTTC. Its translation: CAWSVAGGPWETQYF.

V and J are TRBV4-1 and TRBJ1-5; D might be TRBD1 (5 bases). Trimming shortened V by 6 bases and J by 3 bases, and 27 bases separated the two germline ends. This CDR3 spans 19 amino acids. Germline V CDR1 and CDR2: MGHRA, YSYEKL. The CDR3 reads CASSRTGQGRGKYNQPQHF. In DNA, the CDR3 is TGCGCCAGCAGTCGCACCGGACAAGGGCGAGGAAAATACAATCAGCCCCAGCATTTT.

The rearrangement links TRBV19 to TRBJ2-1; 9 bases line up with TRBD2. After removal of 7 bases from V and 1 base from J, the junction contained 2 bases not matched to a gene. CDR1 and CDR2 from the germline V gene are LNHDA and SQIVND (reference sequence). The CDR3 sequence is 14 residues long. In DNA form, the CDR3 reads TGTGCCAGTACGCGGGGGGGATCCTACAATGAGCAGTTCTTC. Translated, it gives CASTRGGSYNEQFF.

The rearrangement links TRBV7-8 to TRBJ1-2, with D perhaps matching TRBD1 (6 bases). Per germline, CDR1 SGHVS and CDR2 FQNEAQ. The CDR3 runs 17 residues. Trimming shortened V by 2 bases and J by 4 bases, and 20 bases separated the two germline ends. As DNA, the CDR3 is TGTGCCAGCAGCTTATTTGACTTGCAGGGGATGGCCTATGGCTACACCTTC. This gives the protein CASSLFDLQGMAYGYTF.